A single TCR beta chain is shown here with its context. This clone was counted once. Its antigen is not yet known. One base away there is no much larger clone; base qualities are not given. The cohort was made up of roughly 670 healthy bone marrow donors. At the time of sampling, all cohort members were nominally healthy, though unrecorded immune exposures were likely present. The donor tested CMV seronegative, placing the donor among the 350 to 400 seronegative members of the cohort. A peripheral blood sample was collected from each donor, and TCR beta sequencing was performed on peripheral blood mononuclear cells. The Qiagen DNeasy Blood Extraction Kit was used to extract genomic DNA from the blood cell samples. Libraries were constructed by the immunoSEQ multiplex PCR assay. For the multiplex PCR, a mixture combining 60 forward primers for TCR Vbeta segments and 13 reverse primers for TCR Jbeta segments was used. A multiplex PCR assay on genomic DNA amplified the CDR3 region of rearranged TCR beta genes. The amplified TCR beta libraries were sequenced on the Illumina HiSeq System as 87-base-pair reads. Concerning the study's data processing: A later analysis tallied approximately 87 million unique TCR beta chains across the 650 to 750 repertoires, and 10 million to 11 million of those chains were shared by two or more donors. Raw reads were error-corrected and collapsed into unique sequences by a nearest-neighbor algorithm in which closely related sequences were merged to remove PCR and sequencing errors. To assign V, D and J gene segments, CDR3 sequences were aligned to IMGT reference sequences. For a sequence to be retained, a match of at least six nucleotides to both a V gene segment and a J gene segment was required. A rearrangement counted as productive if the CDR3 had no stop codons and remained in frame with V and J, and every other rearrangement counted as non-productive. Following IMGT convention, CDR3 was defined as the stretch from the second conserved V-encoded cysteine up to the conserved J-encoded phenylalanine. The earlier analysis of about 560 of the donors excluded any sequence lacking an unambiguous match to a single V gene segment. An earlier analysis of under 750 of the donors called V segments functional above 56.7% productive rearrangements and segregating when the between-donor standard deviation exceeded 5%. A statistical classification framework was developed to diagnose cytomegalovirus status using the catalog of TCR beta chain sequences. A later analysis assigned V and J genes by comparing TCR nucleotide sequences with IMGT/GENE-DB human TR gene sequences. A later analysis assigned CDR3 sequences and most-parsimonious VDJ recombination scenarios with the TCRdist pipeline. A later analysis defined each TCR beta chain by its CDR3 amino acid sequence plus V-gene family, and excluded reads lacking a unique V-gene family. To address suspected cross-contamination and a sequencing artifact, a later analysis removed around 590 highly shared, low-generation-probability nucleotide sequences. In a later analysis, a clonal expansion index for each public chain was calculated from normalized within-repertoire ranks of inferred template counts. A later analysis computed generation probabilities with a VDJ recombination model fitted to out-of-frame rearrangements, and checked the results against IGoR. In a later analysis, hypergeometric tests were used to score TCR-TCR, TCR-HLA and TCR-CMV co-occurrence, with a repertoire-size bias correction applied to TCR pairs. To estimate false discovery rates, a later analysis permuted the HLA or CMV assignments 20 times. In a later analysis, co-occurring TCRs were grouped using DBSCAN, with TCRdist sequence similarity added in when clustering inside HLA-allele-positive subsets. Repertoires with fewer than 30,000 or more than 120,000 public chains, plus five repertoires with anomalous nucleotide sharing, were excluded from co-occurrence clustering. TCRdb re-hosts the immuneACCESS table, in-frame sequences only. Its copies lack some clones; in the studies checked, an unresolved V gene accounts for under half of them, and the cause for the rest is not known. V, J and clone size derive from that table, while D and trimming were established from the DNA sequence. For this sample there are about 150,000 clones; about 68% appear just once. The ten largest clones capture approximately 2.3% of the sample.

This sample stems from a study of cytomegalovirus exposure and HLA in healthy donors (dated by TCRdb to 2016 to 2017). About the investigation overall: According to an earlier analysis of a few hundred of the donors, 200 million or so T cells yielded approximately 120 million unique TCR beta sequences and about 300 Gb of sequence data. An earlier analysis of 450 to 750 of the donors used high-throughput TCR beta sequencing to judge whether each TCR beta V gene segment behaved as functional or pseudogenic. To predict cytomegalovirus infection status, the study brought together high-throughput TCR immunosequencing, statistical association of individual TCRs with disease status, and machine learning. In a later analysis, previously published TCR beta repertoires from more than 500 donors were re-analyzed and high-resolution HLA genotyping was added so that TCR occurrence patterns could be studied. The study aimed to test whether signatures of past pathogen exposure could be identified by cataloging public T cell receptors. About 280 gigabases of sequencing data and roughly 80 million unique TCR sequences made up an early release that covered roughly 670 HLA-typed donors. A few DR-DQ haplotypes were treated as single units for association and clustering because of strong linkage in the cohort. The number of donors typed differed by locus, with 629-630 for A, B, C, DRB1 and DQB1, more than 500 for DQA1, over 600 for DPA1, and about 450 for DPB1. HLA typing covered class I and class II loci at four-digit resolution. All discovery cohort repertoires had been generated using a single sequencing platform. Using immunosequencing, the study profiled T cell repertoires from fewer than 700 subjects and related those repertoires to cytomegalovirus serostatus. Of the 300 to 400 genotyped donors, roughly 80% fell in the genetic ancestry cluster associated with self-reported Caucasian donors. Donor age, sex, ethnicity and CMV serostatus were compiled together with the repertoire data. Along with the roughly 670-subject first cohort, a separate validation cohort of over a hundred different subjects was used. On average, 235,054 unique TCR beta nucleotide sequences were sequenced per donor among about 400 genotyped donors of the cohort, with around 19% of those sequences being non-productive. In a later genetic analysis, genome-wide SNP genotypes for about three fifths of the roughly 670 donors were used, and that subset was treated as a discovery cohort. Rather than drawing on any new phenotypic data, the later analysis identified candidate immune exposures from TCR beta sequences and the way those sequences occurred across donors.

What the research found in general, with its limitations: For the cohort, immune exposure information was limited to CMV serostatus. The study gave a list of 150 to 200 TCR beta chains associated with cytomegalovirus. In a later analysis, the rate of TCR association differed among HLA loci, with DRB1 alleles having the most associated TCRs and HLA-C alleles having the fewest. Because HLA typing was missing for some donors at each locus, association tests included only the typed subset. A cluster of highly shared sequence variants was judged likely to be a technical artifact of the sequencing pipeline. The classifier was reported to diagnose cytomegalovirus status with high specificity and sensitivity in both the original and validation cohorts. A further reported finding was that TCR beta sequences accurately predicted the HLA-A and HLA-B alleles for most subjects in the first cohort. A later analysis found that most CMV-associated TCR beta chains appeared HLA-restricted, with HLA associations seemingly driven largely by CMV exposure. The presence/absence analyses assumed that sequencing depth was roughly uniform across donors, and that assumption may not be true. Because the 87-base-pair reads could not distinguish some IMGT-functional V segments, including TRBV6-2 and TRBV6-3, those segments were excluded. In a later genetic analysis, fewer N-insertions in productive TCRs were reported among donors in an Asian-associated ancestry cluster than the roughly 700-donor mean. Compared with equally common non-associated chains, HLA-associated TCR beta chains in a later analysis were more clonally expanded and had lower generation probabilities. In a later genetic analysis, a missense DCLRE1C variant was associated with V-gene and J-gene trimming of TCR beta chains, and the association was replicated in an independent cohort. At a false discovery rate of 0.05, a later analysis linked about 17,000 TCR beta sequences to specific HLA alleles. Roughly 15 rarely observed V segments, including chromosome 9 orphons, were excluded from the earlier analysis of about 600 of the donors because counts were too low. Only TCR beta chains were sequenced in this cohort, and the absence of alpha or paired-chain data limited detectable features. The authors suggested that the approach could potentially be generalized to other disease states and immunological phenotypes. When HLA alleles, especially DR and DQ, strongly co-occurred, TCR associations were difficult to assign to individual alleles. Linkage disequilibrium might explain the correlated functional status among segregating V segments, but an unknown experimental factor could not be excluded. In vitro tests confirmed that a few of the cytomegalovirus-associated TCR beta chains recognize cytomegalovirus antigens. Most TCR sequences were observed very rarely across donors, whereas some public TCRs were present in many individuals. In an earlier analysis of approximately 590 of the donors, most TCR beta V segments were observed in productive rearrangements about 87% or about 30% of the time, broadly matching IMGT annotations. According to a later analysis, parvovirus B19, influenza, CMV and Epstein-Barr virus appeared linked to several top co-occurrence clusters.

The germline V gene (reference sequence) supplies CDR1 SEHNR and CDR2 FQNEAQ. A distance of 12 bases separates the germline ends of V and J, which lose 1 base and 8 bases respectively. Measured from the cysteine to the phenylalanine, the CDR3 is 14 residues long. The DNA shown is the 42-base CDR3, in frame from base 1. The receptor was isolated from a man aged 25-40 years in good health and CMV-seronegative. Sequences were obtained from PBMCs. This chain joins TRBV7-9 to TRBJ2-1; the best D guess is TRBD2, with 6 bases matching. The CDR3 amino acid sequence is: CASSLGFGGDEQFF. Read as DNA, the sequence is TGTGCCAGCAGCTTAGGATTCGGGGGAGATGAGCAGTTCTTC.